Listed below are T cell receptor beta chains from one sample, sequenced in a study of identical twins. TCRdb used MiXCR to reprocess the 5' RACE reads, holding one entry per CDR3 protein. This repertoire shows about 240,000 distinct CDR3 sequences, approximately 12% found once; its top ten account for roughly 4.2%. These data also formed part of another study, on yellow fever vaccine responses in identical twins.

The sequencing input was memory (CD45RO+) T cells sorted from blood. All receptors derive from a woman under 30 in good health. Both conserved end residues are part of each CDR3. D genes are given only for firm matches. Size is omitted from some rows. Given values are once, few, many or a class for expanded clones.

>NA|TRBJ1-6|few|TRBV3-1
CASSQRESPLHF
TGTGCCAGCAGCCAGCGGGAATCACCCCTCCACTTT
>NA|TRBJ1-6|few|TRBV3-1
CASSLGQPNSPLHF
TGTGCCAGCAGTCTCGGACAGCCCAATTCACCCCTCCACTTT
>TRBD2|TRBJ2-7|many|TRBV29-1
CSVATSAHEQYF
TGCAGCGTTGCTACTAGCGCACACGAGCAGTACTTC
>NA|TRBJ1-1|many|TRBV3-1
CASSRTWNTEAFF
TGTGCCAGCAGCCGGACCTGGAACACTGAAGCTTTCTTT
>NA|TRBJ1-3|NA|TRBV11-2
CASTITGAGNTIYF
TGTGCCAGCACCATAACCGGGGCAGGAAACACCATATATTTT
>NA|TRBJ2-5|many|TRBV12-5
CASGLRGGETQYF
TGTGCTAGTGGTTTGCGAGGGGGAGAGACCCAGTACTTC
>NA|TRBJ2-7|NA|TRBV24-1
CATSQYPYEAFDIPYEQYF
TGTGCCACCAGTCAATACCCTTACGAGGCCTTCGATATCCCCTACGAGCAGTACTTC
>NA|TRBJ2-1|few|TRBV28
CASKGWDEQFF
TGTGCCAGCAAAGGGTGGGATGAGCAGTTCTTC
>NA|TRBJ2-5|NA|TRBV20-1
CSAAGQSETQYF
TGCAGTGCAGCCGGACAGTCGGAGACCCAGTACTTC
>TRBD2|TRBJ2-1|NA|TRBV7-9
CASRPGSREDNEQFF
TGTGCCAGCAGGCCCGGTTCGCGGGAGGACAATGAGCAGTTCTTC
>TRBD2|TRBJ2-4|many|TRBV12-3/TRBV12-4
CASSSGRAKNIQYF
TGTGCCAGCAGTTCCGGGAGGGCCAAAAACATTCAGTACTTC
>TRBD2|TRBJ2-1|NA|TRBV7-3
CASSLGGGGTLRHNEQFF
TGTGCCAGCAGCTTAGGTGGGGGGGGGACGTTAAGGCACAATGAGCAGTTCTTC
>TRBD2|TRBJ2-2|few|TRBV29-1
CSVAGTSGRAGGELFF
TGCAGCGTCGCCGGGACTAGCGGGAGGGCAGGCGGGGAGCTGTTTTTT
>NA|TRBJ2-3|NA|TRBV7-2
CASSLGERFTDTQYF
TGTGCCAGCAGCTTAGGGGAGCGGTTCACAGATACGCAGTATTTT
>TRBD2|TRBJ2-5|NA|TRBV6-1
CASSEYRTRLETQYF
TGTGCCAGCAGTGAATATCGGACTAGGCTGGAGACCCAGTACTTC
>TRBD1|TRBJ1-3|many|TRBV5-6
CASKRGPGTGNTIYF
TGTGCCAGCAAAAGGGGGCCCGGGACTGGAAACACCATATATTTT
>TRBD1|TRBJ2-7|few|TRBV5-1
CASSLAGRDRRSYEQYF
TGCGCCAGCAGCTTGGCCGGTAGGGACAGGAGAAGCTACGAGCAGTACTTC
>TRBD1|TRBJ2-5|NA|TRBV12-3/TRBV12-4
CASSFSDRGRMTQYF
TGTGCCAGCAGTTTTAGCGACAGGGGCCGGATGACCCAGTACTTC
>TRBD1|TRBJ2-7|NA|TRBV27
CASSTAKAGQGAYEQYF
TGTGCCAGCAGTACAGCAAAGGCGGGACAGGGGGCCTACGAGCAGTACTTC
>TRBD2|TRBJ2-2|many|TRBV3-1
CASSGNSGRTGELFF
TGTGCCAGCAGCGGTAATAGCGGGAGAACCGGGGAGCTGTTTTTT
>TRBD1|TRBJ2-1|few|TRBV4-1
CASSGQGEQFF
TGCGCCAGCAGCGGACAGGGTGAGCAGTTCTTC
>NA|TRBJ1-5|NA|TRBV7-2
CASSSRGGNSNQPQHF
TGTGCCAGCAGCTCAAGAGGGGGTAATAGCAATCAGCCCCAGCATTTT
>NA|TRBJ2-7|NA|TRBV7-8
CASSLVAGQTTYEQYF
TGTGCCAGCAGCTTAGTGGCCGGACAGACAACCTACGAGCAGTACTTC
>NA|TRBJ2-3|NA|TRBV14
CASSQDRADYGTDTQYF
TGTGCCAGCAGCCAGGACCGGGCCGACTATGGCACAGATACGCAGTATTTT
>NA|TRBJ2-5|few|TRBV20-1
CSARAQQETQYF
TGCAGTGCTAGGGCCCAACAAGAGACCCAGTACTTC
>TRBD1|TRBJ1-1|NA|TRBV6-6
CASSWDSGQAFF
TGTGCCAGCAGTTGGGACAGTGGGCAAGCTTTCTTT
>TRBD2|TRBJ2-2|NA|TRBV7-2
CASSFSGGATGELFF
TGTGCCAGCAGCTTTAGCGGGGGGGCCACCGGGGAGCTGTTTTTT
>NA|TRBJ1-6|NA|TRBV7-2
CASSLPGDVSPLHF
TGTGCCAGCAGCTTACCAGGGGATGTCTCACCCCTCCACTTT
>TRBD2|TRBJ2-2|NA|TRBV6-1
CASSLQAGGTGELFF
TGTGCCAGCAGCCTTCAAGCGGGGGGCACCGGGGAGCTGTTTTTT
>TRBD1|TRBJ2-5|many|TRBV6-1
CASSQLGTGGKETQYF
TGTGCCAGCAGCCAACTCGGGACAGGGGGAAAAGAGACCCAGTACTTC
>NA|TRBJ2-3|many|TRBV5-1
CASSRQGSGAIDTQYF
TGCGCCAGCAGTCGCCAAGGTTCGGGCGCGATAGATACGCAGTATTTT
>TRBD2|TRBJ2-2|once|TRBV29-1
CSSGGPNTGELFF
TGCAGTTCGGGAGGGCCGAACACCGGGGAGCTGTTTTTT
>TRBD1|TRBJ1-1|NA|TRBV4-3
CASSQDTPGGNTEAFF
TGCGCCAGCAGCCAAGATACCCCAGGGGGGAACACTGAAGCTTTCTTT
>NA|TRBJ2-7|few|TRBV27
CASSLGWDNSYEQYF
TGTGCCAGCAGTTTAGGATGGGACAACTCCTACGAGCAGTACTTC
>NA|TRBJ2-1|many|TRBV5-1
CASSTRVNEQFF
TGCGCCAGCAGTACGAGGGTCAATGAGCAGTTCTTC
>NA|TRBJ2-7|NA|TRBV4-1
CASSQETLSYEQYF
TGCGCCAGCAGCCAAGAAACGCTTTCCTACGAGCAGTACTTC
>TRBD1|TRBJ2-5|few|TRBV28
CASSSRQGQETQYF
TGTGCCAGCAGTTCGAGACAGGGCCAAGAGACCCAGTACTTC
>TRBD1|TRBJ2-1|NA|TRBV24-1
CATSDIGQGSHEQFF
TGTGCCACCAGTGATATAGGACAGGGTTCCCATGAGCAGTTCTTC
>TRBD1|TRBJ1-5|NA|TRBV6-2/TRBV6-3
CASSYSDRGGQPQHF
TGTGCCAGCAGTTACTCCGACAGGGGGGGTCAGCCCCAGCATTTT
>TRBD2|TRBJ2-1|NA|TRBV7-8
CASSSSGGSLGLYNEQFF
TGTGCCAGCAGTTCTAGCGGCGGCTCCCTCGGATTATACAATGAGCAGTTCTTC
>TRBD1|TRBJ2-5|few|TRBV2
CASKPGQGTPETQYF
TGTGCCAGCAAACCGGGACAGGGGACCCCCGAGACCCAGTACTTC
>TRBD2|TRBJ2-1|NA|TRBV10-3
CAISLLAGGEQFF
TGTGCCATCAGTTTACTAGCGGGGGGTGAGCAGTTCTTC
>NA|TRBJ2-2|few|TRBV6-5
CASSYSTMGGELFF
TGTGCCAGCAGTTACTCCACGATGGGCGGGGAGCTGTTTTTT
>NA|TRBJ1-6|few|TRBV7-6
CASSLVGDLSPLHF
TGTGCCAGCAGCTTAGTAGGGGATTTGTCACCCCTCCACTTT
>NA|TRBJ2-1|many|TRBV6-1
CASRTTPQLYNEQFF
TGTGCCAGCAGAACCACCCCGCAGTTGTACAATGAGCAGTTCTTC
>NA|TRBJ2-5|many|TRBV3-1
CASSQSPGARETQYF
TGTGCCAGCAGCCAATCCCCGGGGGCCAGAGAGACCCAGTACTTC
>TRBD2|TRBJ2-7|few|TRBV10-3
CAISEGLGTAYEQYF
TGTGCCATCAGTGAAGGACTAGGCACCGCTTACGAGCAGTACTTC
>NA|TRBJ2-7|NA|TRBV4-1
CASSQAPLGNEQYF
TGCGCCAGCAGCCAAGCCCCCCTAGGTAACGAGCAGTACTTC
>TRBD1|TRBJ1-2|NA|TRBV4-3
CASSSGQGAKRF
TGCGCCAGCAGCTCGGGACAGGGGGCTAAAAGATTC
>NA|TRBJ2-7|NA|TRBV25-1
CASSESSRRPGQYF
TGTGCCAGCAGTGAATCGAGCCGACGCCCGGGGCAGTACTTC
>TRBD1|TRBJ2-2|few|TRBV28
CASSLRAGGNTGELFF
TGTGCCAGCAGTTTACGGGCAGGGGGTAACACCGGGGAGCTGTTTTTT
>NA|TRBJ1-2|few|TRBV11-2
CASSLEAPVFRTLWAGYTF
TGTGCCAGCAGCTTAGAGGCCCCTGTCTTTCGAACCCTTTGGGCTGGCTACACCTTC
>NA|TRBJ1-5|few|TRBV12-3/TRBV12-4
CASRDTANTPQHF
TGTGCCAGCAGGGACACCGCAAATACGCCCCAGCATTTT